The 30 T cell receptor beta chains in this list originate from one sample, sequenced in a study of CD8+ T cells in alopecia areata. Extracted from the samples, RNA was reverse transcribed into cDNA to serve as the sequencing template. Data came from immunoSEQ multiplex PCR; TCRdb stores just in-frame clones and leaves some out. The sample holds about 270,000 clones, and no clone turns up only once. Cell sorting was performed on pooled cutaneous lymph node cells with CD4, CD8alpha, NKG2D, NKG2ACE and other markers. The specimen sequenced was CD4+ T cells sorted from a lymph node. Receptors were obtained from a C3H/HeJ mouse with alopecia areata. Mouse MHC haplotype: H2-k.

This clone was counted a few times. The genes are named according to mouse. The CDR3 goes on 4 residues after the read ends, and that part is filled in from the germline J gene. The V and J genes are TRBV19 and TRBJ2-7; 7 nucleotides line up with TRBD1. CDR1 and CDR2 from the germline V gene are FNHDT and SITEND (reference sequence). Losses at the gene ends were 5 bases for V and 0 bases for J; bases not matched to a gene: 2. The CDR3 runs 13 residues. CDR3 residues: CASSDRDSYEQYF. The sequenced part of the CDR3 DNA is TGTGCCAGCAGCGACAGGGACTCCTAT.

This clone occurred a few times. Any gene name here is a mouse gene name. The observed sequence ends 4 residues before the CDR3 terminus, with the missing tail filled in from the germline J gene. The chain recombines TRBV13-2 with TRBJ1-1, with 10 bases that match TRBD1. The trim removed 3 bases at V and 0 bases at J, leaving 5 bases unmatched. This CDR3 is 16 amino acids long. The germline CDR1 and CDR2 sequences are NNHNN and SYGAGS (reference sequence). The CDR3 here is CASGAGQGTPNTEVFF. The CDR3 bases that were read are TGTGCCAGCGGTGCGGGACAGGGGACTCCAAACACA.

For this clone: Germline and genes: mouse. The DNA ends 4 residues before the CDR3 does, and the rest of the CDR3 is filled in from the germline J gene. V is TRBV13-2 and J is TRBJ2-7; 10 bases fit TRBD2. The CDR3 spans 14 residues. From germline, CDR1 is NNHNN and CDR2 SYGAGS (reference sequence). The covered CDR3 bases are TGTGCCAGCGGGGTCTGGGGGGGCTTGGAT. It codes for CASGVWGGLD. The full CDR3 reads CASGVWGGLDEQYF.

This clone was seen more than once but under ten times. Gene names and germline match the mouse. From the germline J gene comes the end of the CDR3, since the read stops 3 residues before it. Other DNA sequences within the sample encode an identical CDR3. The rearrangement uses TRBV31 and TRBJ1-6; TRBD1 matches 7 bases. TRBJ1-6 counts as an open reading frame of uncertain function. Unmatched junction bases numbered 4, after V lost 3 bases and J lost 2 bases. In germline, CDR1 is GKSSPN, CDR2 SITVG. This CDR3 contains 15 residues. Incomplete CDR3 DNA: TGTGCCTGGAGCCTCCAGGGGGCCTATAATTCGCCC. It translates to CAWSLQGAYNSP. The whole CDR3 reads CAWSLQGAYNSPLYF.

As to this clone: The genes are named according to mouse. The CDR3 is CASSRDKTNTGQLYF. The part of the CDR3 DNA that was read is TGTGCCAGCAGTCGGGACAAAACAAACACCGGG. The V call is TRBV13-1, the J call TRBJ2-2; D possibly corresponds to TRBD1 (6 bases). Read data end 4 residues before the CDR3 end; the end is taken from the germline J gene. The CDR3 runs to 15 residues. Germline CDR1 is NSHNY and CDR2 is SYGAGN. Trimming cost V 4 bases and J 0 bases, with 10 bases left between them.

Remarks on this clone: Gene names are mouse gene names. The read terminates 4 residues before the CDR3 end, so the remaining end is supplied by the germline J gene. Other DNA sequences from this sample encode an identical CDR3 as well. The chain employs TRBV19 and TRBJ2-3; 8 nucleotides agree with TRBD2. The CDR3 consists of 14 residues. Per germline, CDR1 FNHDT and CDR2 SITEND (reference sequence). Trimming removed 2 bases from V and 3 bases from J; junction bases left unmatched: 2. The CDR3 DNA, read in part, is TGTGCCAGCAGTATCCCTGGGGGGGCAGAA. This encodes CASSIPGGAE. The entire CDR3 sequence reads CASSIPGGAETLYF.

Worth noting for this clone: The listed genes are named as in mouse. Read data end 3 residues before the CDR3 end; the end is taken from the germline J gene. The chain uses TRBV13-2 and TRBJ1-6, with 9 bases aligning to TRBD1. TRBJ1-6 is filed as an ORF, its function uncertain. Germline V gene lookup returns CDR1 NNHNN and CDR2 SYGAGS (reference sequence). The CDR3 is made up of 16 amino acids. Trimming took 1 base from V and 5 from J; bases not matched to a gene: 4. CDR3 sequence: CASGDPTGGNNSPLYF. CDR3 DNA (partial): TGTGCCAGCGGTGATCCGACAGGGGGGAATAATTCGCCC.

This clone has a handful of counts. These gene names are mouse names. The read comes to an end 4 residues before the CDR3 does, leaving the germline J gene to fill in the end. This sample includes further DNA sequences coding for the same CDR3. This sequence joins TRBV13-2 and TRBJ2-1; 10 nucleotides line up with TRBD2. The germline V gene encodes CDR1 NNHNN and CDR2 SYGAGS (reference sequence). This CDR3 has 16 residues. The CDR3: CASGDAGLGGRAEQFF. The covered CDR3 bases are TGTGCCAGCGGTGATGCAGGGCTGGGGGGGCGAGCT.

There are a few counts of this clone. Gene names are the mouse ones. The CDR3 end falls 4 residues outside the read, so it is completed with the germline J gene. The rearrangement uses TRBV5 and TRBJ2-7; 7 bases match TRBD1. CDR1 is LGHNA and CDR2 is YNLKQL in the germline V gene (reference sequence). The CDR3 has 13 amino acids. The chain's CDR3 is CASSQNRGYEQYF. CDR3 DNA (partial): TGTGCCAGCAGCCAAAACAGGGGTTAT.

This clone was seen a handful of times. Gene names and germline refer to mouse. The read falls 4 residues short of the CDR3 end, and the missing part is taken from the germline J gene. This chain uses TRBV13-1 with TRBJ2-1, with 7 nucleotides matching TRBD2. The CDR3 runs 15 residues. V dropped 2 bases and J dropped 5; count of bases not matched to a gene: 7. Germline CDR1 and CDR2: NSHNY and SYGAGN. CDR3 sequence: CASSEGGGGHAEQFF. The part of the CDR3 DNA that was read is TGTGCCAGCAGTGAGGGGGGGGGTGGCCATGCT.

A word on this clone: The genes are named according to mouse. The observed sequence ends 4 residues before the CDR3 terminus, with the missing tail filled in from the germline J gene. The V and J genes are TRBV17 and TRBJ2-1; the D gene is possibly TRBD2 (5 bases). Germline V gene data show CDR1 as MNHDT and CDR2 as YYDKIL. The CDR3 spans 12 residues. V lost 6 bases, J lost 6 bases, and 9 bases lay in between. CDR3 DNA (partial): TGTGCTAGCAGAAACTGGTTTGCT. Its protein product is CASRNWFA. From start to end, the CDR3 is CASRNWFAEQFF.

With regard to this clone: Gene names are the mouse ones. The read falls 4 residues short of the CDR3 end, and the missing part is taken from the germline J gene. This chain joins TRBV19 and TRBJ2-7, with 8 nucleotides matching TRBD2. The germline V gene encodes CDR1 FNHDT and CDR2 SITEND (reference sequence). The CDR3 runs 12 residues. The CDR3 DNA, read in part, is TGTGCCAGCAGTTGGGGGGGGTAT. Protein: CASSWGGY. Given in full, the CDR3 is CASSWGGYEQYF.

This clone has just a few counts. The gene symbols are mouse symbols. The read falls 4 residues short of the CDR3 end, and the missing part is taken from the germline J gene. The V gene is TRBV13-2, the J gene TRBJ2-3; D may correspond to TRBD1 or TRBD2 (6 bases each). Germline V gene data show CDR1 as NNHNN and CDR2 as SYGAGS (reference sequence). The V end was cut by 3 bases, the J end by 1 base, with 9 bases between. The CDR3 has 14 residues. Partial CDR3 DNA: TGTGCCAGCGGTGGGGGGCGTGGTGCAGAA. Its translation: CASGGGRGAE. The CDR3, in full, reads CASGGGRGAETLYF.

This clone was counted a few times. A read error may be the cause here, since a much bigger clone is one base away. Mouse gene names and germline throughout. The read is 4 residues too short to cover the CDR3 end, so that end is filled in from the germline J gene. The rearrangement uses TRBV19 and TRBJ1-1; D is unresolved. Between the trimmed V and J ends, which lost 3 bases and 1 base, there was a span of 4 bases. The CDR3 runs 12 residues. Germline V gene data show CDR1 as FNHDT and CDR2 as SITEND (reference sequence). CDR3 bases read: TGTGCCAGCAGTAACAGAAACACA. Its protein is CASSNRNT. The CDR3 reads in full as CASSNRNTEVFF.

The sample holds a few counts of this clone. Here the gene names and germline are mouse. Coverage ceases 4 residues before the CDR3 finishes, and the germline J gene fills in the end. Other DNA sequences within the sample encode an identical CDR3. The chain joins TRBV1 to TRBJ2-5; maybe TRBD1 (6 bases). Trimming took 3 bases from V and 3 from J, leaving 7 bases between them. This CDR3 has 13 residues. Germline lookup yields CDR1 NSQYPW and CDR2 LRSPGD (reference sequence). Partial CDR3 DNA: TGCACCTGCAGTGCGCAGGGGCAAGAC. This gives the protein CTCSAQGQD. From start to end, the CDR3 is CTCSAQGQDTQYF. Full variable domain (rest looked up from reference TRBV1 and TRBJ2-5): VTLLEQNPRWRLVPRGQAVNLRCILKNSQYPWMSWYQQDLQKQLQWLFTLRSPGDKEVKSLPGADYLATRVTDTELRLQVANMSQGRTLYCTCSAQGQDTQYFGPGTRLLVL.

This clone was found a few times. The genes and germline here are from mouse. The read ends 4 residues shy of where the CDR3 ends; the end is completed using the germline J gene. The V and J genes are TRBV14 and TRBJ1-2; 8 nucleotides line up with TRBD1. The germline gives CDR1 SGHDT, CDR2 FRDEAV. V lost 4 bases to trimming and J lost 4 bases; unmatched junction nucleotides: 6. This CDR3 has 14 residues. The CDR3 region is CASSRTGRGSDYTF. Partial CDR3 DNA: TGTGCCAGCAGTAGGACAGGGAGGGGCTCC.

Of note for this clone: Gene names and germline refer to mouse. From the germline J gene comes the end of the CDR3, since the read stops 4 residues before it. The V gene is TRBV17, the J gene TRBJ1-1; D is possibly TRBD1 (5 bases). V lost 2 bases to trimming and J lost 0 bases, with 10 bases between them. CDR1 and CDR2 (germline): MNHDT, YYDKIL. The CDR3 consists of 15 residues. CDR3 amino acids: CASSRFQGANTEVFF. The CDR3 DNA, read in part, is TGTGCTAGCAGTAGATTCCAGGGAGCAAACACA.

This clone has more than one count but fewer than ten. Gene names are the mouse ones. The CDR3 extends 4 residues past the end of the read, so its final part is completed from the germline J gene. The chain couples TRBV5 to TRBJ2-7; TRBD2 matches 9 bases. The CDR3 extends over 14 amino acids. The germline V gene encodes CDR1 LGHNA and CDR2 YNLKQL (reference sequence). Trimming at V came to 4 bases and at J to 3 bases, leaving 4 bases not matched to a gene. The CDR3 is CASSPRLGVYEQYF. The covered CDR3 bases are TGTGCCAGCAGCCCCCGACTGGGGGTCTAT.

This clone was detected ten times or more. The gene names given are mouse names. The read ends 4 residues early relative to the CDR3; the germline J gene fills the gap. In the same sample, other DNA sequences code for this CDR3. The V and J genes are TRBV13-1 and TRBJ2-2, with D maybe TRBD1 (6 bases). CDR3 length: 12 amino acids. CDR1 NSHNY and CDR2 SYGAGN come from the germline V gene. Trimming removed 3 bases at V and 6 bases at J, with 6 bases between. CDR3 DNA, as far as it was read: TGTGCCAGCAGTGCAGGGGCCGGG. It encodes CASSAGAG. The full CDR3 is CASSAGAGQLYF.

This clone has a handful of counts. The germline and genes are mouse ones. The CDR3 end lies 4 residues beyond the end of the read and is filled in from the germline J gene. The chain uses TRBV1 and TRBJ2-7; TRBD1 matches at 9 bases. This CDR3 region has 16 residues. The junction had 5 bases not matched to a gene; V was cut back by 2 bases and J by 0 bases. CDR1 and CDR2 from the germline V gene are NSQYPW and LRSPGD (reference sequence). This CDR3 is CTCSAKKGQGSYEQYF. Partial CDR3 DNA: TGCACCTGCAGTGCAAAAAAGGGACAGGGCTCCTAT.

Concerning this clone itself: Here the gene names and germline are mouse. The sequenced fragment ends 4 residues before the CDR3 boundary, so the rest is inferred from the germline J gene. Other DNA sequences of this sample code for an identical CDR3. V gene TRBV1 combines with J gene TRBJ2-2, with 8 bases lining up with TRBD1. This CDR3 region has 14 residues. The germline V gene encodes CDR1 NSQYPW and CDR2 LRSPGD (reference sequence). Trimming removed 3 bases from V and 3 bases from J; junction bases left unmatched: 0. The CDR3 loop is CTCSADRDTGQLYF. CDR3 bases read: TGCACCTGCAGTGCGGACAGGGACACCGGG.

This clone was found a few times. Gene names denote mouse genes. The sequenced fragment ends 4 residues before the CDR3 boundary, so the rest is inferred from the germline J gene. V gene TRBV13-3 combines with J gene TRBJ2-3; 8 bases agree with TRBD1. This CDR3 is built from 14 residues. The germline V gene encodes CDR1 NNHDY and CDR2 SYVADS. Losses at the gene ends were 5 bases for V and 3 bases for J; bases not matched to a gene: 5. CDR3 DNA (partial): TGTGCCAGCAGGACTCGGGACAGGGCAGAA. It is translated as CASRTRDRAE. The complete CDR3 protein is CASRTRDRAETLYF.

With respect to this clone: Gene names follow the mouse nomenclature. Read coverage stops 4 residues before the CDR3 terminus; the germline J gene supplies the remainder. This specimen includes other DNA sequences encoding the same CDR3. The rearrangement joins TRBV19 to TRBJ2-1; 8 nucleotides agree with TRBD2. The CDR3 loop spans 15 amino acids. J lost 1 base, V lost 2 bases, and 2 bases had no gene match. Germline assignment: CDR1 FNHDT and CDR2 SITEND (reference sequence). The part of the CDR3 DNA that was read is TGTGCCAGCAGTATTTCTGGGGGGAACTATGCT. It specifies CASSISGGNYA. The complete CDR3 reads CASSISGGNYAEQFF.

This clone occurred a few times. Gene names are mouse gene names. From the germline J gene comes the end of the CDR3, since the read stops 4 residues before it. The V gene is TRBV13-2, the J gene TRBJ2-2; the match to TRBD1 covers 10 bases. CDR1 and CDR2 (germline): NNHNN, SYGAGS (reference sequence). V dropped 4 bases and J dropped 3; count of bases not matched to a gene: 3. This CDR3 spans 15 amino acids. CDR3 in amino acids: CASGRDRGDTGQLYF. The sequenced CDR3 bases are TGTGCCAGCGGTCGGGACAGGGGAGACACCGGG.

For this clone: Gene names refer to mouse genes. The read terminates 4 residues ahead of where the CDR3 ends, so the germline J gene completes it. The V and J genes are TRBV14 and TRBJ2-5; 9 nucleotides align to TRBD1. The CDR3 is made up of 15 amino acids. Germline V CDR1 and CDR2: SGHDT, FRDEAV. The CDR3 is CASRTLGTGKDTQYF. Incomplete CDR3 DNA: TGTGCCAGCAGAACTCTCGGGACAGGGAAAGAC.

In the case of this clone: Any gene name here is a mouse gene name. The CDR3 end falls 4 residues outside the read, so it is completed with the germline J gene. Additional DNA sequences in this sample encode the identical CDR3. The chain links TRBV5 to TRBJ2-3; 8 nucleotides agree with TRBD2. There are 15 residues in the CDR3. J was trimmed by 0 bases and V by 4 bases; bases with no gene match: 3. In germline, CDR1 is LGHNA, CDR2 YNLKQL (reference sequence). The chain's CDR3 is CASSRTGTSAETLYF. CDR3 DNA (partial): TGTGCCAGCAGCCGGACTGGGACTAGTGCAGAA.

In the case of this clone: The genes are named according to mouse. The observed sequence ends 4 residues before the CDR3 terminus, with the missing tail filled in from the germline J gene. The V gene is TRBV29, the J gene TRBJ2-2; TRBD1 matches 8 bases. Germline V CDR1 and CDR2: MSHET, SYDVDS. Trimming took 5 bases from V and 4 from J; bases not matched to a gene: 6. The CDR3 has 15 residues. CDR3 residues: CASSKQGVGTGQLYF. CDR3 bases read: TGTGCTAGCAGTAAACAGGGGGTAGGCACCGGG.

This clone showed up just a few times. Germline and genes here are mouse. The sequence runs out 4 residues before the end of the CDR3; the remainder is reconstructed from the germline J gene. This CDR3 is also generated by other DNA sequences in the sample. This chain links TRBV1 with TRBJ2-5; 9 nucleotides match TRBD1. There are 14 residues in the CDR3. The germline gives CDR1 NSQYPW, CDR2 LRSPGD (reference sequence). The sequenced part of the CDR3 DNA is TGCACCTGCAGTGTCCCGGGACAGGGAGAC. As protein: CTCSVPGQGD. The entire CDR3 protein is CTCSVPGQGDTQYF.

The table lists this clone with a few counts. Genes here carry mouse names. The read terminates 4 residues before the CDR3 end, so the remaining end is supplied by the germline J gene. V usage is TRBV31 and J usage is TRBJ1-2; D is unresolved. Per germline, CDR1 GKSSPN and CDR2 SITVG. CDR3 length: 10 amino acids. CDR3 in amino acids: CALDWADYTF. The CDR3 bases that were read are TGTGCCTTGGACTGGGCC.

There are a few counts of this clone. These gene names are mouse names. The DNA ends 4 residues before the CDR3 does, and the rest of the CDR3 is filled in from the germline J gene. V usage is TRBV19 and J usage is TRBJ2-3; tentative D call: TRBD1 (6 bases). The CDR3 runs 15 residues. Germline V CDR1 and CDR2: FNHDT, SITEND (reference sequence). Trimming removed 3 bases from V and 0 bases from J, with 11 bases in between. This CDR3 reads CASSKRDNSAETLYF. The sequenced CDR3 bases are TGTGCCAGCAGTAAACGGGACAATAGTGCAGAA.